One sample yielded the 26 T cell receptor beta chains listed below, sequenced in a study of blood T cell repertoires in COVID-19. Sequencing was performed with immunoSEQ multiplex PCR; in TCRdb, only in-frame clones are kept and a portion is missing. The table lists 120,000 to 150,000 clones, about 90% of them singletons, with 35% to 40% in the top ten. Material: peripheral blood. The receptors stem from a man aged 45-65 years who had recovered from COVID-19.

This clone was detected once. The CDR3 sequence is CASSLGAQGGYGYTF. The CDR3 region has the DNA TGTGCCAGCAGCTTGGGCGCGCAGGGAGGCTATGGCTACACCTTC. V gene TRBV5-4 combines with J gene TRBJ1-2, with D possibly matching TRBD1 (5 bases). The CDR3 is made up of 15 amino acids. Germline-derived CDR1 and CDR2 are SGHNT and YYREEE (reference sequence). V lost 0 bases to trimming and J lost 4 bases, with 13 bases between them.

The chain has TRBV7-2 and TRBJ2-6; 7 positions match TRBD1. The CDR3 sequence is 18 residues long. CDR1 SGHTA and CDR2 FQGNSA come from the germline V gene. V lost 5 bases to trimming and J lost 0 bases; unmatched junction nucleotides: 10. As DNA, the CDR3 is TGTGCCAGCAGCCCAATCATCCCAGGGGGCTCTGGGGCCAACGTCCTGACTTTC. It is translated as CASSPIIPGGSGANVLTF.

This CDR3 is CASGRDRGSAGYTF. CDR3 nucleotide sequence: TGTGCCAGCGGCCGAGACAGGGGAAGTGCTGGCTACACCTTC. The rearrangement links TRBV6-5 to TRBJ1-2, with TRBD1 matching 8 bases. Germline CDR1 MNHEY, CDR2 SVGAGI. The CDR3 has 14 residues. J lost 7 bases, V lost 8 bases, and 12 bases had no gene match.

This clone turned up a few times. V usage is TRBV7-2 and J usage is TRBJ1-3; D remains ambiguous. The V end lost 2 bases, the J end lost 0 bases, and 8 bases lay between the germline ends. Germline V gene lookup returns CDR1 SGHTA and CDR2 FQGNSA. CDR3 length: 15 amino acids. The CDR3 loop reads CASSLMAVSGNTIYF. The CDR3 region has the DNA TGTGCCAGCAGCTTAATGGCAGTCTCTGGAAACACCATATATTTT. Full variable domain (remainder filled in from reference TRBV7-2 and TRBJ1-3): GAGVSQSPSNKVTEKGKDVELRCDPISGHTALYWYRQSLGQGLEFLIYFQGNSAPDKSGLPSDRFSAERTGGSVSTLTIQRTQQEDSAVYLCASSLMAVSGNTIYFGEGSWLTVV.

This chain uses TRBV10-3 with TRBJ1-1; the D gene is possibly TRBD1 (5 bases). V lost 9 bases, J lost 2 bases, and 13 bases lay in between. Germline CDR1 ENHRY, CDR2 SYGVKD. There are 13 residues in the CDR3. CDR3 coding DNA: TGTGCCATAAGTTGGGGCGGCAACACTGAAGCTTTCTTT. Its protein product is CAISWGGNTEAFF.

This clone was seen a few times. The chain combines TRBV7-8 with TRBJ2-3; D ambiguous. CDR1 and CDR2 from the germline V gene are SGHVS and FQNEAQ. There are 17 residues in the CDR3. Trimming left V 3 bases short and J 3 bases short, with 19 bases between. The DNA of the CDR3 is TGTGCCAGCAGCTTGGTGGTTAGTGTCCCGAGGACAGATACGCAGTATTTT. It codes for CASSLVVSVPRTDTQYF.

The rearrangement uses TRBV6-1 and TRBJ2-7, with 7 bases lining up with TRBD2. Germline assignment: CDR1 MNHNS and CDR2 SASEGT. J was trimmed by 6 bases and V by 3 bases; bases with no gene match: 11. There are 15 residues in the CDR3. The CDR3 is CASSENGSGVGEQYF. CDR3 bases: TGTGCCAGCAGTGAGAACGGAAGCGGGGTGGGCGAGCAGTACTTC.

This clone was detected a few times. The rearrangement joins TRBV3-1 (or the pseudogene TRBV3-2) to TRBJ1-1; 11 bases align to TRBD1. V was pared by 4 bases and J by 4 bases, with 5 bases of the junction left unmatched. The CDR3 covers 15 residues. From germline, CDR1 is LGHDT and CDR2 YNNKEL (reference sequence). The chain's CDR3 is CASSLGQGGGTEAFF. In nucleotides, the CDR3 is TGTGCCAGCAGCCTGGGACAGGGGGGCGGCACTGAAGCTTTCTTT.

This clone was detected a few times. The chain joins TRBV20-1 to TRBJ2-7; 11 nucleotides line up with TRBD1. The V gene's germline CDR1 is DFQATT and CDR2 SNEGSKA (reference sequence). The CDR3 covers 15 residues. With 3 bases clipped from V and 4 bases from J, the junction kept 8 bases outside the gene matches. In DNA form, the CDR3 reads TGCAGTGCTAGTTACTCTGGGACAGGGGGTTACGAGCAGTACTTC. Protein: CSASYSGTGGYEQYF.

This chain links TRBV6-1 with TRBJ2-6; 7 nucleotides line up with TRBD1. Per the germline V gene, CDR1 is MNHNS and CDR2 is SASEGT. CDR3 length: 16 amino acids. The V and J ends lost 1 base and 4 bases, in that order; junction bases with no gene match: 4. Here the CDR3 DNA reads TGTGCCAGCAGTGAAGGTGAGGGACAGGGGGCCAACGTCCTGACTTTC. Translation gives CASSEGEGQGANVLTF.

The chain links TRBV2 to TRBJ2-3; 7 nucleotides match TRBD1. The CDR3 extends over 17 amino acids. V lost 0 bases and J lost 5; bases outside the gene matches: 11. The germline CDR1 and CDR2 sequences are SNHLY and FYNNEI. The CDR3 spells CASSEALLGTDLDTQYF. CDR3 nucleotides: TGTGCCAGCAGTGAAGCGCTTCTAGGGACAGATCTAGATACGCAGTATTTT.

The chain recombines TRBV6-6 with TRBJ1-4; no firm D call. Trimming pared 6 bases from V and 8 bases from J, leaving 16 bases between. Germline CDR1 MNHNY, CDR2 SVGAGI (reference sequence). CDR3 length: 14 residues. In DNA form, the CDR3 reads TGTGCCAGCAGCCCCCCAATGCAGTGGGAAAAACTGTTTTTT. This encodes CASSPPMQWEKLFF.

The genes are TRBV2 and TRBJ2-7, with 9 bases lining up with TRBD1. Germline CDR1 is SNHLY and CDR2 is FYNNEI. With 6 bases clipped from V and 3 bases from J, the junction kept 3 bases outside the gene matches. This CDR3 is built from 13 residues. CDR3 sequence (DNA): TGTGCCAGCAGGGGGACAGGGTACTACGAGCAGTACTTC. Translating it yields CASRGTGYYEQYF.

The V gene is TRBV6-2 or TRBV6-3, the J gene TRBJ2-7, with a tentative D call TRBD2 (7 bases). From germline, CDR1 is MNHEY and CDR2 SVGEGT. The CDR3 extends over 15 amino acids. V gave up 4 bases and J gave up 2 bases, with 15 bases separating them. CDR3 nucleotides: TGTGCCAGCAGTTCCCAAGGGGGGGGCGCCTACGAGCAGTACTTC. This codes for CASSSQGGGAYEQYF.

The CDR3 DNA follows: TGTGCTAGTGGTTTATCGGGCGAGCAGTACTTC. This sequence encodes CASGLSGEQYF. V and J are TRBV12-5 and TRBJ2-7; D is uncertain. The CDR3 covers 11 residues. Germline CDR1 and CDR2: LGHNT and FRNRAP. V shed 3 bases and J shed 6 bases, with 6 bases lying between them.

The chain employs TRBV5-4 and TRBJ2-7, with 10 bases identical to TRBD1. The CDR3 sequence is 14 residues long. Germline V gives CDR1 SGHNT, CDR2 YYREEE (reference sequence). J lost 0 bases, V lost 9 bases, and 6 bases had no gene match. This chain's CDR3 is CATEDRGSSYEQYF. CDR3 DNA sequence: TGTGCCACCGAGGACAGGGGGAGCTCCTACGAGCAGTACTTC.

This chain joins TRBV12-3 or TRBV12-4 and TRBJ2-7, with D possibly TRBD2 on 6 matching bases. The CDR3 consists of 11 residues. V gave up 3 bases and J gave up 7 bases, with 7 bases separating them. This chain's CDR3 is CASSFRGEQYF. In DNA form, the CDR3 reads TGTGCCAGCAGTTTTCGGGGGGAGCAGTACTTC.

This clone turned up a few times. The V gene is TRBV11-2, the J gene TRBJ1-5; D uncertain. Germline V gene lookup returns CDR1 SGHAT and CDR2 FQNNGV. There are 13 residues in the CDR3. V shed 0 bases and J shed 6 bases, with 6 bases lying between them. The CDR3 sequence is CASSLETGQPQHF. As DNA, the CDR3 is TGTGCCAGCAGCTTAGAGACGGGTCAGCCCCAGCATTTT.

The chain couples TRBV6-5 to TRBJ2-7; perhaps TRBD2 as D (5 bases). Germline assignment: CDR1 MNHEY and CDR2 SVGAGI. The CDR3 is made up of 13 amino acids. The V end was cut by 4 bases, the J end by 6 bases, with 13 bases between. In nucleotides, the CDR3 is TGTGCCAGCAGTTTCGGGGATACCACCGAGCAGTACTTC. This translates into CASSFGDTTEQYF.

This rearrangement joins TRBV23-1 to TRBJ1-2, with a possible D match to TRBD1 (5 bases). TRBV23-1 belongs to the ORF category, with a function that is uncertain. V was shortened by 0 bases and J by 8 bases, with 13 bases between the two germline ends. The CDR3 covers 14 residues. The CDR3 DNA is TGCGCCAGCAGTCAATCGCAGGGCTTGTACGGCTACACCTTC. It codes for CASSQSQGLYGYTF.

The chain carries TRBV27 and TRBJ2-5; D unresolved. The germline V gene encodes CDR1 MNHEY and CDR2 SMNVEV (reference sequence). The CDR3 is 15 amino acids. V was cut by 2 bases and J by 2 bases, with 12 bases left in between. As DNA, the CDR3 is TGTGCCAGCAGTTTAGTCTTCTGGCCTCAAGAGACCCAGTACTTC. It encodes CASSLVFWPQETQYF.

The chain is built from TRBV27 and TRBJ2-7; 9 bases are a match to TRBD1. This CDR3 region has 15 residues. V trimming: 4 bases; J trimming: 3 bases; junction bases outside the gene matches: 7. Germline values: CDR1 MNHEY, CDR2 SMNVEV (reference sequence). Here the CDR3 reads CASSSPGQGVYEQYF. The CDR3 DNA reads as TGTGCCAGCAGTTCGCCGGGACAGGGAGTCTACGAGCAGTACTTC.

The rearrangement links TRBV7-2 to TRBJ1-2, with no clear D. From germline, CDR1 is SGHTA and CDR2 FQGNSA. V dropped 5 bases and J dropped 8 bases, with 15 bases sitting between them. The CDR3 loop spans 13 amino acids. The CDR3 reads CASSHRGPVGYTF. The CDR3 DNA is TGTGCCAGCAGCCACCGTGGGCCAGTCGGCTACACCTTC.

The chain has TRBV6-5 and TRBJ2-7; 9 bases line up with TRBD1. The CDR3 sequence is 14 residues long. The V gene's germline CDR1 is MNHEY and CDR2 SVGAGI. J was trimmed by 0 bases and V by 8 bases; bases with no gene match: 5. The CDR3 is CASGRDRVSYEQYF. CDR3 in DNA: TGTGCCAGCGGCCGGGACAGGGTCTCCTACGAGCAGTACTTC.

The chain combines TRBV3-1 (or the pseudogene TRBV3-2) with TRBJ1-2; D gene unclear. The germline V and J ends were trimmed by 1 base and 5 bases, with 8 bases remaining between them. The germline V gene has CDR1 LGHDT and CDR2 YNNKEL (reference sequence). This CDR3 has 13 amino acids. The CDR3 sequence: CASSQGHKYGYTF. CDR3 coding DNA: TGTGCCAGCAGCCAAGGACATAAATATGGCTACACCTTC.

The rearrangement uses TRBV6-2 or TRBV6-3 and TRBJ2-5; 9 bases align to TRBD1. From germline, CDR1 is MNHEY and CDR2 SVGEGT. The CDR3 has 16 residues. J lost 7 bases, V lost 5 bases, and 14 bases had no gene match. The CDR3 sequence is CASSPLGQGKEVTQYF. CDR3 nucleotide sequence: TGTGCCAGCAGTCCATTAGGACAGGGGAAGGAAGTGACCCAGTACTTC.